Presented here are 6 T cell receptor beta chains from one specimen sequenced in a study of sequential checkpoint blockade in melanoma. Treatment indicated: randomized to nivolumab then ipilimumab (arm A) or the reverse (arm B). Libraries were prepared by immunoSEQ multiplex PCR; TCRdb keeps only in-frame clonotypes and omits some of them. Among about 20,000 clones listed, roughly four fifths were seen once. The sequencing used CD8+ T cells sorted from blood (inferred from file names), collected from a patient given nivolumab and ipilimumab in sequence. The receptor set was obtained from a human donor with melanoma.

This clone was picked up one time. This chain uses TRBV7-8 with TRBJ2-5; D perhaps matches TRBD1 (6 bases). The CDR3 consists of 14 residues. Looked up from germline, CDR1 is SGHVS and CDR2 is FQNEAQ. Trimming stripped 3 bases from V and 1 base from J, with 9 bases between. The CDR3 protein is CASSFRDTQETQYF. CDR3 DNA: TGTGCCAGCAGCTTCCGGGACACCCAAGAGACCCAGTACTTC.

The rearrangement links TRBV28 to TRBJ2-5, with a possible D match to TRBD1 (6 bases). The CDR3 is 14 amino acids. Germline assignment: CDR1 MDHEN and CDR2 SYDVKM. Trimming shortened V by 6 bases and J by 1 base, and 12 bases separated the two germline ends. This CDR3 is CASSGQSIQETQYF. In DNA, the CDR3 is TGTGCCAGCAGCGGACAGTCGATCCAAGAGACCCAGTACTTC.

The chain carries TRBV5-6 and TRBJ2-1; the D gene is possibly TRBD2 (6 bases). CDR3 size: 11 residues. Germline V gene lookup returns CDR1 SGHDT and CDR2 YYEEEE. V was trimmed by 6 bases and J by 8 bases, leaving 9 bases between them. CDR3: CASTTGDEQFF. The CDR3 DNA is TGTGCCAGCACCACGGGGGATGAGCAGTTCTTC.

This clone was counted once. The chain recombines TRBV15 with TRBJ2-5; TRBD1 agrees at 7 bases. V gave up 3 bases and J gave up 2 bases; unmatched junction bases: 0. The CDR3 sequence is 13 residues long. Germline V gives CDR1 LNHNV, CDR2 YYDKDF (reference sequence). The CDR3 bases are TGTGCCACCAGCAGGGACAGGCAAGAGACCCAGTACTTC. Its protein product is CATSRDRQETQYF. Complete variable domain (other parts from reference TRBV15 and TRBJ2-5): DAMVIQNPRYQVTQFGKPVTLSCSQTLNHNVMYWYQQKSSQAPKLLFHYYDKDFNNEADTPDNFQSRRPNTSFCFLDIRSPGLGDTAMYLCATSRDRQETQYFGPGTRLLVL.

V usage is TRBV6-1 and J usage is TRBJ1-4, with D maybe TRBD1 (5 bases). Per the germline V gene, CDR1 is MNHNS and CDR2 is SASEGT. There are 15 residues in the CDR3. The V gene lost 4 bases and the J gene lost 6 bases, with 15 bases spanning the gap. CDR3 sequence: CASSGPRVADEKLFF. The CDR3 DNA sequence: TGTGCCAGCAGTGGCCCCAGGGTCGCAGATGAAAAACTGTTTTTT.

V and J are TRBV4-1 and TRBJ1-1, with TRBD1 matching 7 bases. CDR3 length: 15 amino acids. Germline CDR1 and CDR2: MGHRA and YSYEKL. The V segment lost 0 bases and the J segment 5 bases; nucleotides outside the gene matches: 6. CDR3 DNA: TGCGCCAGCAGCCAAGATGCAGGGGGTAGGACTGAAGCTTTCTTT. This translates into CASSQDAGGRTEAFF.